This TCR beta chain derives from a study of radiotherapy plus CTLA-4 blockade in lung cancer. TCRdb's table, derived via immunoSEQ multiplex PCR, lists solely in-frame clones and lacks some. The sample includes approximately 83,000 clones, around 76% seen only once; the top ten take approximately 3.8%. The study treated chemo-refractory metastatic non-small-cell lung cancer patients with focal radiation plus ipilimumab CTLA-4 blockade. This CDR3 spans 15 amino acids. CDR1 is SGHRS, CDR2 YFSETQ, per germline. V was pared by 1 base and J by 6 bases, with 3 bases of the junction left unmatched. The chain couples TRBV5-1 to TRBJ2-1; the match to TRBD2 covers 11 bases. Here the sequenced sample was peripheral blood, taken from a patient treated with radiotherapy plus ipilimumab. The receptor's source is a human donor with non-small cell lung cancer who had a partial response to radiotherapy plus ipilimumab. Some clones in this sample may be carry-over from other donors' samples. The CDR3 DNA reads as TGCGCCAGCAGCTTGTTAGCGGGAGGGAGCAATGAGCAGTTCTTC. This sequence encodes CASSLLAGGSNEQFF. Supplemented by reference TRBV5-1 and TRBJ2-1, the full variable domain reads KAGVTQTPRYLIKTRGQQVTLSCSPISGHRSVSWYQQTPGQGLQFLFEYFSETQRNKGNFPGRFSGRQFSNSRSEMNVSTLELGDSALYLCASSLLAGGSNEQFFGPGTRLTVL.